This T cell receptor (beta chain) originates from a study of blood T cells in healthy people across ages. At the level of the study: About one barcoded beta molecule per two T cells came from capture by template switching. Whole-study results and caveats: Observed TCR beta diversity showed a strong correlation with the percentage of naive T cells as measured by flow cytometry. There were more naive CD4+ cells and higher diversity in long-lived donors than in aged donors.

Whenever a sample was processed, at least 7 million PBMCs were isolated. Next came a second PCR, run for roughly 6 to 11 cycles, which used a sample-barcoded 5' primer along with a J-beta primer mix. TCRdb re-derived calls from the 5' RACE reads in MiXCR, one entry per CDR3 protein. Found here are approximately 1.5 million distinct CDR3 sequences, 40% to 45% of them singletons; the top ten hold around 4%. About this clonotype: Its target is not known.

Material: blood. The receptor's source is a woman younger than 30 in good health.

The CDR3 protein is CASSSGGGGQYNEQFF. As DNA, the CDR3 is TGTGCCAGCAGCTCTGGGGGTGGGGGCCAATACAATGAGCAGTTCTTC. The chain recombines TRBV7-8 with TRBJ2-1; a possible D gene is TRBD1 (6 bases). The germline V gene has CDR1 SGHVS and CDR2 FQNEAQ. This CDR3 spans 16 amino acids. Trimming took 4 bases from V and 4 from J, leaving 17 bases between them.